A single sample gave rise to the 27 T cell receptor beta chains below, sequenced in a study of T-cell reconstitution after alpha-beta-depleted transplantation in children. A TCRbeta library incorporating unique molecular identifiers was prepared. TCRdb analysed the PCR reads with MiXCR anew, one entry per CDR3 protein. The table records 380,000 or so distinct CDR3 sequences, less than 15% of them present only once. This sample comprised PBMCs, obtained from the stem cell graft. The receptor source for this set is a human donor who donated a stem cell graft to a child with Fanconi anemia.

This clonotype was recorded a few times. The J gene is TRBJ1-4, the V gene TRBV20-1, with D possibly being TRBD1 (5 bases). The CDR3 runs 12 residues. V shed 2 bases and J shed 8 bases, with 9 bases lying between them. CDR1 and CDR2 (germline): DFQATT, SNEGSKA (reference sequence). The CDR3 sequence is CSARQGGEKLFF. CDR3 DNA: TGCAGTGCTAGACAGGGCGGCGAAAAACTGTTTTTT.

This clonotype was seen at least ten times. In DNA form, the CDR3 reads TGTGCCAGCAGTTTAGGGGACCCCTACGAGCAGTACTTC. This encodes CASSLGDPYEQYF. V and J are TRBV12-3 or TRBV12-4 and TRBJ2-7; possibly TRBD1 or TRBD2 for D (5 bases each). CDR3 length: 13 amino acids. Trimming removed 1 base from V and 2 bases from J, with 6 bases in between.

This clonotype was picked up many times. This chain connects TRBV12-3 or TRBV12-4 to TRBJ1-1, with D perhaps matching TRBD1 (5 bases). V shed 1 base and J shed 10 bases, with 10 bases lying between them. CDR3 length: 12 amino acids. CDR3 loop: CASSLEQARAFF. The CDR3 coding sequence is TGTGCCAGCAGTTTAGAACAGGCTAGAGCTTTCTTT.

This clonotype was seen a few times. This chain joins TRBV5-6 and TRBJ2-2; D may be TRBD1 (6 bases). CDR1 is SGHDT and CDR2 is YYEEEE in the germline V gene. Trimming took off 4 bases at V and 6 bases at J, with 19 bases between the two ends. This CDR3 is built from 16 residues. This chain's CDR3 is CASSLRSGTNAGELFF. The CDR3 DNA follows: TGTGCCAGCAGCCTTCGATCCGGGACAAATGCCGGGGAGCTGTTTTTT.

The V and J genes are TRBV27 and TRBJ2-3; possible D gene TRBD1, 6 bases. The CDR3 covers 16 residues. Trimming left V 6 bases short and J 7 bases short, with 23 bases between. Germline CDR1 is MNHEY and CDR2 is SMNVEV (reference sequence). The CDR3 region is CASRNLGTQVPYTQYF. The CDR3 nucleotides read TGTGCCAGCAGGAACCTGGGGACACAAGTGCCTTATACGCAGTATTTT.

The sample holds many counts of this clonotype. The J gene is TRBJ2-3, the V gene TRBV9; TRBD2 is a possible D gene (6 bases). V was clipped by 0 bases and J by 1 base, with 12 bases between them. Germline-derived CDR1 and CDR2 are SGDLS and YYNGEE. The CDR3 runs 16 residues. This CDR3 is CASSVGSPGGTDTQYF. The CDR3 coding sequence is TGTGCCAGCAGCGTAGGATCCCCGGGGGGCACAGATACGCAGTATTTT.

This clonotype was detected only a few times. The chain carries TRBV18 and TRBJ2-7; D not resolved. CDR3 length: 19 amino acids. Trimming stripped 1 base from V and 1 base from J, with 23 bases between. In germline, CDR1 is KGHSH, CDR2 LQKENI. CDR3 coding DNA: TGTGCCAGCTCACCACGGCTTCCGGGCCCCCTTTCGACATCCTACGAGCAGTACTTC. Protein product: CASSPRLPGPLSTSYEQYF.

The J gene is TRBJ1-5, the V gene TRBV12-3 or TRBV12-4; no reliable D call. V was trimmed by 2 bases and J by 7 bases, leaving 9 bases between them. CDR3 length equals 13 residues. DNA for the CDR3: TGTGCCAGCAGTTTATCCGCGATCCAGCCCCAGCATTTT. Residues: CASSLSAIQPQHF.

The genes are TRBV18 and TRBJ2-5, with TRBD1 identical over 10 bases. CDR1 KGHSH and CDR2 LQKENI come from the germline V gene. V was clipped by 6 bases and J by 4 bases; unmatched bases: 11. The CDR3 loop spans 16 amino acids. CDR3 in DNA: TGTGCCAGCTCGCCCGACAGGGGGCAGGGGAGAGAGACCCAGTACTTC. Amino acids: CASSPDRGQGRETQYF.

J is TRBJ1-5 and V is TRBV30; D gene uncertain. Trimming left V 2 bases short and J 5 bases short, with 13 bases between. The CDR3 length is 14 residues. Germline CDR1 reads GTSNPN; CDR2 reads SVGIG (reference sequence). CDR3 residues: CAWSTEGMDQPQHF. The CDR3 nucleotides are TGTGCCTGGAGTACGGAAGGTATGGATCAGCCCCAGCATTTT.

This rearrangement joins TRBV9 to TRBJ2-3, with D possibly matching TRBD2 (6 bases). The CDR3 spans 14 residues. Per the germline V gene, CDR1 is SGDLS and CDR2 is YYNGEE. Trimming removed 0 bases from V and 5 bases from J, with 10 bases in between. DNA of the CDR3: TGTGCCAGCAGCGTAGGTGGGGGAGGAGATACGCAGTATTTT. Amino acid sequence: CASSVGGGGDTQYF.

This clonotype was picked up many times. This chain uses TRBV20-1 with TRBJ2-1; D unclear. Trimming left V 2 bases short and J 9 bases short, with 8 bases between. Germline CDR1 and CDR2: DFQATT and SNEGSKA (reference sequence). This CDR3 has 11 amino acids. The CDR3 nucleotides read TGCAGTGCTAGAACCGACGTTGAGCAGTTCTTC. Amino acid sequence: CSARTDVEQFF.

V is TRBV5-1 and J is TRBJ2-5, with D perhaps matching TRBD2 (5 bases). CDR3 length equals 17 residues. V was pared by 5 bases and J by 3 bases, with 23 bases between. Germline CDR1 and CDR2: SGHRS and YFSETQ. The CDR3 nucleotides read TGCGCCAGCAGTCATGTAACTCCGGGATCAGGAGAAGAGACCCAGTACTTC. Residues: CASSHVTPGSGEETQYF.

This clonotype was found a few times. This rearrangement joins TRBV4-3 to TRBJ1-5; D gene unclear. Germline V gives CDR1 LGHNA, CDR2 YSLEER. V was cut by 3 bases and J by 1 base, with 10 bases left in between. This CDR3 contains 15 residues. CDR3: CASSHLHSSNQPQHF. The CDR3 region has the DNA TGCGCCAGCAGCCATTTGCATTCGAGCAATCAGCCCCAGCATTTT.

There are a few counts of this clonotype. The chain recombines TRBV7-2 with TRBJ2-3; 11 positions match TRBD2. Germline V CDR1 and CDR2: SGHTA, FQGNSA. The CDR3 loop spans 15 amino acids. V was pared by 4 bases and J by 4 bases, with 4 bases of the junction left unmatched. CDR3: CASSSYSGGADTQYF. CDR3 in DNA: TGTGCCAGCAGCTCTTATAGCGGGGGGGCAGATACGCAGTATTTT.

This clonotype was seen only once. One junction end does not reproduce the germline sequence, and a read error may be involved. The chain uses TRBV5-1 and TRBJ2-2; D unresolved. This CDR3 has 15 amino acids. CDR1 is SGHRS and CDR2 is YFSETQ in the germline V gene. Here the CDR3 DNA reads TGCGCCAACAGCTTGACGTCGGCAGACACCGGGGAGCTGTTTTTT. Translation gives CANSLTSADTGELFF.

In this sample, this clonotype turned up a few times. The chain links TRBV5-1 to TRBJ2-1, with TRBD1 identical over 7 bases. The CDR3 contains 15 residues. The germline V gene has CDR1 SGHRS and CDR2 YFSETQ. V lost 4 bases, J lost 3 bases, and 7 bases stayed unmatched. In DNA, the CDR3 is TGCGCCAGCAGCAGAGACAGGGCCAACTACAATGAGCAGTTCTTC. Amino acids: CASSRDRANYNEQFF.

This rearrangement joins TRBV5-1 to TRBJ2-2; D is unresolved. Germline V gene lookup returns CDR1 SGHRS and CDR2 YFSETQ. This CDR3 comprises 14 residues. V gave up 2 bases and J gave up 4 bases, with 9 bases separating them. CDR3 sequence reads: CASSLDKGTGELFF. DNA of the CDR3: TGCGCCAGCAGCTTAGACAAAGGCACCGGGGAGCTGTTTTTT.

This clonotype was observed a few times. A junction end diverges from the germline sequence, so it may reflect a read error. V is TRBV15 and J is TRBJ2-2, with unresolved D. CDR3 length equals 14 residues. In germline, CDR1 is LNHNV, CDR2 YYDKDF (reference sequence). CDR3 in DNA: TGTGCCACCAGCCGAGACCCAATAACCGGGGAGCTGTTTTTT. Protein product: CATSRDPITGELFF.

This clonotype turned up a few times. This may come from a read error, since a much larger clone is one base off. Here the CDR3 DNA reads TGTGCCAGCAGTTCCGGACTAGCGGGGGACTCTAGCACAGATACGCAGTATTTT. It encodes CASSSGLAGDSSTDTQYF. The rearrangement uses TRBV28 and TRBJ2-3; 13 nucleotides align to TRBD2. Unmatched junction bases numbered 7, after V lost 4 bases and J lost 0 bases. CDR1 is MDHEN and CDR2 is SYDVKM in the germline V gene. The length of the CDR3 is 18 residues.

This clonotype has just a few counts. The chain couples TRBV5-1 to TRBJ2-5, with 8 bases fitting TRBD2. The V gene's germline CDR1 is SGHRS and CDR2 YFSETQ. The CDR3 loop spans 13 amino acids. V lost 4 bases to trimming and J lost 9 bases; unmatched junction nucleotides: 8. The CDR3 region is CASSSPGLGAQYF. CDR3 bases: TGCGCCAGCAGCAGTCCGGGACTAGGAGCCCAGTACTTC.

This clonotype was counted a few times. The chain recombines TRBV28 with TRBJ1-5, with a tentative D call TRBD1 (6 bases). Germline V gives CDR1 MDHEN, CDR2 SYDVKM. This CDR3 region has 12 residues. The germline V and J ends were trimmed by 4 bases and 11 bases, with 12 bases remaining between them. The CDR3 loop is CASSSAGETQHF. In DNA form, the CDR3 reads TGTGCCAGCAGTTCAGCAGGGGAGACCCAGCATTTT.

In this sample, this clonotype turned up many times. This chain connects TRBV7-6 to TRBJ1-6; no reliable D call. CDR3 size: 17 residues. Per the germline V gene, CDR1 is SGHVS and CDR2 is FNYEAQ. Trimming shortened V by 5 bases and J by 4 bases, and 18 bases separated the two germline ends. The CDR3 sequence is CASSPSRDPRYNSPLHF. The CDR3 DNA reads as TGTGCCAGCAGCCCTTCCCGGGATCCCCGTTATAATTCACCCCTCCACTTT.

The table lists this clonotype with a few counts. The V and J genes are TRBV4-3 and TRBJ2-1; D may be TRBD1 (6 bases). Germline assignment: CDR1 LGHNA and CDR2 YSLEER. V was cut by 0 bases and J by 9 bases, with 9 bases left in between. The CDR3 loop spans 13 amino acids. The CDR3 DNA sequence: TGCGCCAGCAGCCAAGATCTCAGGGGTGAGCAGTTCTTC. This gives the protein CASSQDLRGEQFF.

The table lists this clonotype with a few counts. The chain couples TRBV5-1 to TRBJ2-1; TRBD2 aligns across 11 bases. The ends lost 2 bases at V and 7 bases at J; junction bases unmatched: 8. The CDR3 length is 16 residues. CDR1 and CDR2 from the germline V gene are SGHRS and YFSETQ. The CDR3 loop is CASSFDPGLAVNEQFF. CDR3 nucleotides: TGCGCCAGCAGCTTCGATCCGGGACTAGCGGTGAATGAGCAGTTCTTC. Together with reference TRBV5-1 and TRBJ2-1, the CDR3 gives the full variable domain: KAGVTQTPRYLIKTRGQQVTLSCSPISGHRSVSWYQQTPGQGLQFLFEYFSETQRNKGNFPGRFSGRQFSNSRSEMNVSTLELGDSALYLCASSFDPGLAVNEQFFGPGTRLTVL.

The chain is built from TRBV16 and TRBJ1-1; TRBD1 is a possible D gene (6 bases). Germline CDR1 KGHSY, CDR2 FQNENV. Between the trimmed V and J ends, which lost 4 bases and 4 bases, there was a span of 19 bases. The CDR3 is 16 amino acids. CDR3 amino acids: CASSRSSGLRGTEAFF. The CDR3 nucleotides are TGTGCCAGCAGCCGATCGTCGGGCCTCAGGGGCACTGAAGCTTTCTTT. Complete variable domain (other parts from reference TRBV16 and TRBJ1-1): GEEVAQTPKHLVRGEGQKAKLYCAPIKGHSYVFWYQQVLKNEFKFLISFQNENVFDETGMPKERFSAKCLPNSPCSLEIQATKLEDSAVYFCASSRSSGLRGTEAFFGQGTRLTVV.

A few counts support this clonotype. The CDR3 region has the DNA TGTGCCAGCAGTAGGGACCCTAACTATGGCTACACCTTC. This encodes CASSRDPNYGYTF. V gene TRBV27 combines with J gene TRBJ1-2, with D tentatively TRBD1 (5 bases). Per the germline V gene, CDR1 is MNHEY and CDR2 is SMNVEV (reference sequence). The CDR3 is 13 residues long. Trimming took off 5 bases at V and 0 bases at J, with 7 bases between the two ends.